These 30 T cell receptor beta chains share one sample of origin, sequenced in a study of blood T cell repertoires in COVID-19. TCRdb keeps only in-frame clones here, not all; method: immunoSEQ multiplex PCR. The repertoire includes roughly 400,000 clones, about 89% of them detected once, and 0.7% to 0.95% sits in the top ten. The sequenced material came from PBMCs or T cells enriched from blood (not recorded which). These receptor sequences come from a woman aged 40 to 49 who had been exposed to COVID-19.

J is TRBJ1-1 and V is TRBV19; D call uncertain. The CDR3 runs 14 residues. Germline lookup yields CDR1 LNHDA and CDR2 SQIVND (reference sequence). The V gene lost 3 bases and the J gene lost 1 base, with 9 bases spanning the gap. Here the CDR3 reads CASSISSQNTEAFF. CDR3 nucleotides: TGTGCCAGTAGTATTTCTTCACAGAACACTGAAGCTTTCTTT.

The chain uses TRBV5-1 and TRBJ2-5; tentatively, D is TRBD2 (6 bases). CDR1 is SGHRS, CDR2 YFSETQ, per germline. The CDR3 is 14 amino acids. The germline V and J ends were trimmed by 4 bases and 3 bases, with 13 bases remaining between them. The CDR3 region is CASSPAGGKETQYF. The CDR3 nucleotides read TGCGCCAGCAGCCCCGCCGGAGGGAAAGAGACCCAGTACTTC.

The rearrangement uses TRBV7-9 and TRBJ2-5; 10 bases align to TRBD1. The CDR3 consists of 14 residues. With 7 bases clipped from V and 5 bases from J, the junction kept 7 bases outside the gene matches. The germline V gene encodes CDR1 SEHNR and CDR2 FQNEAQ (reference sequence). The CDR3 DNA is TGTGCCAGCATCCGGACAGGGGGAGAGGAGACCCAGTACTTC. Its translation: CASIRTGGEETQYF.

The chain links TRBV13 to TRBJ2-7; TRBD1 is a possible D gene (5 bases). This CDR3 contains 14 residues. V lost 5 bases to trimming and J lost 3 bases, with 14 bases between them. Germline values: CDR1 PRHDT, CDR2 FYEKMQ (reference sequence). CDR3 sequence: CASSKYDRDYEQYF. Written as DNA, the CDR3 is TGTGCCAGCAGCAAATATGACAGAGACTACGAGCAGTACTTC.

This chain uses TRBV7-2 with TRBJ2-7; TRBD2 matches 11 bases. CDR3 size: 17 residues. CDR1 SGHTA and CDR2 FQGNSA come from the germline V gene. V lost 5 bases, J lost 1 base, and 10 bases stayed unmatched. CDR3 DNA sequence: TGTGCCAGCAGCCCAGGGACTAGCGGTAGTTTTTCCTACGAGCAGTACTTC. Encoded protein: CASSPGTSGSFSYEQYF.

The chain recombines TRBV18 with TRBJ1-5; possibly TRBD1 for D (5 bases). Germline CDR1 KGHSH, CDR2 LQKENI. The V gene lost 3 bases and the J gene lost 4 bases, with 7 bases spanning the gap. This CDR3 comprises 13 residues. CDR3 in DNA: TGTGCCAGCTCACCCGACAGAAATCAGCCCCAGCATTTT. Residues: CASSPDRNQPQHF. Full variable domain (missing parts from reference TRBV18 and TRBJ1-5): NAGVMQNPRHLVRRRGQEARLRCSPMKGHSHVYWYRQLPEEGLKFMVYLQKENIIDESGMPKERFSAEFPKEGPSILRIQQVVRGDSAAYFCASSPDRNQPQHFGDGTRLSIL.

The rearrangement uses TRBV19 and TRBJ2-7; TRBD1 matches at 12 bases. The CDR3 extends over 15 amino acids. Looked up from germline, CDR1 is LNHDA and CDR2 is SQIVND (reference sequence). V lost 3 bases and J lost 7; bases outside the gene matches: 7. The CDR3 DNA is TGTGCCAGTAGTATCTCGGGACAGGGGGCGAGTGAGCAGTACTTC. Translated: CASSISGQGASEQYF.

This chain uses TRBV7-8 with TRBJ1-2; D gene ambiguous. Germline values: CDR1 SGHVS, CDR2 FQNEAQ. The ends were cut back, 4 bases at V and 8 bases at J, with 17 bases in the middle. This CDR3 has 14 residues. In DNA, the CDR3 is TGTGCCAGCAGCTCCAGAGTCGACTTGCGGGGCTACACCTTC. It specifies CASSSRVDLRGYTF.

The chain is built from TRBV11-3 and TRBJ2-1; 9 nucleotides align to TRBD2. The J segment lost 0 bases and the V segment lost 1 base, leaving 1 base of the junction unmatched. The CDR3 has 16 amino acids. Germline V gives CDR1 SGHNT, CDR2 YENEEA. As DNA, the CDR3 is TGTGCCAGCAGCTTAGTTAGCGGGGGCTCCTACAATGAGCAGTTCTTC. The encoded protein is CASSLVSGGSYNEQFF.

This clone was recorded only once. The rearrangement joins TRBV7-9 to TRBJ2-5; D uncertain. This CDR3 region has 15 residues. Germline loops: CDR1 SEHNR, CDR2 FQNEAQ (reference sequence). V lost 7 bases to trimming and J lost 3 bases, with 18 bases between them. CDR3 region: CASTHRRSREETQYF. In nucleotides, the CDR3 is TGTGCCAGCACCCACCGGCGGTCACGGGAAGAGACCCAGTACTTC.

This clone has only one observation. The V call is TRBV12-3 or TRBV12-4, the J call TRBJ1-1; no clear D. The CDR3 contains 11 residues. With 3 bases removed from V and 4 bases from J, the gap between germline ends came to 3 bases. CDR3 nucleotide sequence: TGTGCCAGCAGTTTCAGCACTGAAGCTTTCTTT. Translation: CASSFSTEAFF.

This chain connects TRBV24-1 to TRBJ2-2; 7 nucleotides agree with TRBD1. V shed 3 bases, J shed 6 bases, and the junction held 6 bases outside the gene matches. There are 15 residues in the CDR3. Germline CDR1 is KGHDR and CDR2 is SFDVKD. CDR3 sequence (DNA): TGTGCCACCAGTGATCGCGACAGGGCGTCCGGGGAGCTGTTTTTT. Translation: CATSDRDRASGELFF.

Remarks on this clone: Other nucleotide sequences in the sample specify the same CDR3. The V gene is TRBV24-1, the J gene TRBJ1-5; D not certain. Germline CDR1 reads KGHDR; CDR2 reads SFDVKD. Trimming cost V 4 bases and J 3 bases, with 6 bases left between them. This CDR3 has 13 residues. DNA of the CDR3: TGTGCCACCAGTGACAGTTCCAATCAGCCCCAGCATTTT. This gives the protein CATSDSSNQPQHF.

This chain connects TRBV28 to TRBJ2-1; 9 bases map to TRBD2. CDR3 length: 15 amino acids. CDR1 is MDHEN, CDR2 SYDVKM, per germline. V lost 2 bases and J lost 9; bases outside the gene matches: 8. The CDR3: CASSLAAGGPGEQFF. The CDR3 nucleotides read TGTGCCAGCAGTTTAGCAGCGGGGGGCCCGGGTGAGCAGTTCTTC.

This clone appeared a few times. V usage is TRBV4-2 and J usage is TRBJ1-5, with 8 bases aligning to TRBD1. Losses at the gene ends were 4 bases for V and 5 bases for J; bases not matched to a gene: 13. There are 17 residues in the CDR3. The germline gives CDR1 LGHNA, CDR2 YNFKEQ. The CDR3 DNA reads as TGTGCCAGCAGCCTTGGGTCGGGACAGGAGCCCGATCAGCCCCAGCATTTT. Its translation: CASSLGSGQEPDQPQHF.

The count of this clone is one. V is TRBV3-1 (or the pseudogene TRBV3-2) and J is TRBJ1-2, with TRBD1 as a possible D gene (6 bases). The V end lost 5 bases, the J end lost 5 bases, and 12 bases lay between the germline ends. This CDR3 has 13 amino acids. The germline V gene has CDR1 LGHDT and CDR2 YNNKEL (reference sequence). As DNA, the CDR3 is TGTGCCAGCAGCGCCCAAGGGGGATATGGCTACACCTTC. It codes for CASSAQGGYGYTF.

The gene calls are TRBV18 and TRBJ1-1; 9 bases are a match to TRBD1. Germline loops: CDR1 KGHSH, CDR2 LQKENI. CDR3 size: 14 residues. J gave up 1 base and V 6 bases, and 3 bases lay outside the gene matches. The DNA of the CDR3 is TGTGCCAGCTCCGTGGGACAGGGGAACACTGAAGCTTTCTTT. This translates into CASSVGQGNTEAFF. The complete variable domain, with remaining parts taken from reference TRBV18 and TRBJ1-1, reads NAGVMQNPRHLVRRRGQEARLRCSPMKGHSHVYWYRQLPEEGLKFMVYLQKENIIDESGMPKERFSAEFPKEGPSILRIQQVVRGDSAAYFCASSVGQGNTEAFFGQGTRLTVV.

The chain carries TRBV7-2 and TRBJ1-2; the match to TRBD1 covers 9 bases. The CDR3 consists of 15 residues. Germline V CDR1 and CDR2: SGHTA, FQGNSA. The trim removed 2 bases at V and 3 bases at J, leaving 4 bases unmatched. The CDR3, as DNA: TGTGCCAGCAGCTTAAAGGGACAGGGACACTATGGCTACACCTTC. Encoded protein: CASSLKGQGHYGYTF.

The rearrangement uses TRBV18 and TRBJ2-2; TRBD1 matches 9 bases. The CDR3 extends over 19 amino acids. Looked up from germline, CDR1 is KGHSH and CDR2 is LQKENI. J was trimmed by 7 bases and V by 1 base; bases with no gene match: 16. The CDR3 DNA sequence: TGTGCCAGCTCACCACTCCCTCGGACAGGGGTAGACCAGGACGGGGAGCTGTTTTTT. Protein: CASSPLPRTGVDQDGELFF.

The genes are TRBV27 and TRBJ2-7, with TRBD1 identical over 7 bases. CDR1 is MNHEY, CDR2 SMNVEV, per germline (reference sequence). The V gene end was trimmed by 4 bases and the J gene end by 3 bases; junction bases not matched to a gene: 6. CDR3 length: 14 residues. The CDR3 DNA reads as TGTGCCAGCAGTTCAAGGGACAGAAACTACGAGCAGTACTTC. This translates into CASSSRDRNYEQYF.

The chain's CDR3 is CASSFGDNEQFF. In nucleotides, the CDR3 is TGTGCCAGCAGCTTTGGAGACAATGAGCAGTTCTTC. The genes are TRBV11-3 and TRBJ2-1, with D unclear. Germline CDR1 SGHNT, CDR2 YENEEA. V was cut by 3 bases and J by 5 bases, with 5 bases left in between. The CDR3 has 12 amino acids.

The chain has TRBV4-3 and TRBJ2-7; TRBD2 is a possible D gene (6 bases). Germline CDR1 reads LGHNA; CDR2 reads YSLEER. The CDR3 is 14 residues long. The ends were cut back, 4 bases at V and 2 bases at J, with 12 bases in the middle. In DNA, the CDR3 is TGCGCCAGCAGCCCGAGTCGGGAGACCTACGAGCAGTACTTC. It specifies CASSPSRETYEQYF.

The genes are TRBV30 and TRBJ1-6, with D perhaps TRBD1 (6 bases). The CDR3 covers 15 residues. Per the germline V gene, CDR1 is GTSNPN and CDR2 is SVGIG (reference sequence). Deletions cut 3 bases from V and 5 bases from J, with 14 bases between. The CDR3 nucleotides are TGTGCCTGGAGCTCCCAGGGGTCGAATAATTCACCCCTCCACTTT. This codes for CAWSSQGSNNSPLHF.

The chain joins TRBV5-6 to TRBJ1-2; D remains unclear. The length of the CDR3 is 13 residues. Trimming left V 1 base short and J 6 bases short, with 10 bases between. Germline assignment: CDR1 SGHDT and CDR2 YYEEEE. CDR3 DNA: TGTGCCAGCAGCTTGCGCGGCGGGAATGGCTACACCTTC. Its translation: CASSLRGGNGYTF.

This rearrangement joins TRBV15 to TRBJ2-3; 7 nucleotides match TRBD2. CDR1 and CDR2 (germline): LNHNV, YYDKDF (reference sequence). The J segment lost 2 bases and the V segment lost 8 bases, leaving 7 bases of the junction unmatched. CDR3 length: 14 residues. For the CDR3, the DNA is TGTGCCACCGAAAGCGGGGTTACCACAGATACGCAGTATTTT. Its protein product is CATESGVTTDTQYF.

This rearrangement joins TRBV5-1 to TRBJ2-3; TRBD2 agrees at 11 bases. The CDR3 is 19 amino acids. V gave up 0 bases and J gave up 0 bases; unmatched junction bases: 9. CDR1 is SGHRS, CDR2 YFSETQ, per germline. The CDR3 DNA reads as TGCGCCAGCAGCTTGGAACTAGCGGGAGCGCGAGCTAGCACAGATACGCAGTATTTT. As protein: CASSLELAGARASTDTQYF. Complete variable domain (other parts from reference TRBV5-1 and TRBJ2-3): KAGVTQTPRYLIKTRGQQVTLSCSPISGHRSVSWYQQTPGQGLQFLFEYFSETQRNKGNFPGRFSGRQFSNSRSEMNVSTLELGDSALYLCASSLELAGARASTDTQYFGPGTRLTVL.

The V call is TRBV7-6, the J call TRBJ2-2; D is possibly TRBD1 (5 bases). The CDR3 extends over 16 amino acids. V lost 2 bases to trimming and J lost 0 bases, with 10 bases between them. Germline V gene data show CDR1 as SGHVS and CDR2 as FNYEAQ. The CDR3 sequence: CASSLMDTANTGELFF. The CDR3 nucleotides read TGTGCCAGCAGCTTAATGGACACAGCGAACACCGGGGAGCTGTTTTTT.

The CDR3 region has the DNA TGTGCCATCAGTGGGGACGGGACACTACAGGGCACTGAAGCTTTCTTT. It specifies CAISGDGTLQGTEAFF. J is TRBJ1-1 and V is TRBV10-3; D might be TRBD1 (6 bases). CDR1 and CDR2 from the germline V gene are ENHRY and SYGVKD. The ends were cut back, 4 bases at V and 4 bases at J, with 19 bases in the middle. This CDR3 comprises 16 residues.

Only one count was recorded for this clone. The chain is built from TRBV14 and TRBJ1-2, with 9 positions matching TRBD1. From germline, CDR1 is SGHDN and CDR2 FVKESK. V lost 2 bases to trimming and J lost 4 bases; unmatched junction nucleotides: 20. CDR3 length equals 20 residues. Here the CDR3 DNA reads TGTGCCAGCAGCCAACCCCGGGACAGGGACCCTTTTCCCGACCTCTATGGCTACACCTTC. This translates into CASSQPRDRDPFPDLYGYTF.

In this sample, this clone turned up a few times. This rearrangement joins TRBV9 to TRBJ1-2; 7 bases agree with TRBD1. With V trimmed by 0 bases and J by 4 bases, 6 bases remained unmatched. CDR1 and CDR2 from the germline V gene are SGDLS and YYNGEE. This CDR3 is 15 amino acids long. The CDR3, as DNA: TGTGCCAGCAGCGTAGGCGCCGGGACAGTCTATGGCTACACCTTC. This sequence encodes CASSVGAGTVYGYTF.